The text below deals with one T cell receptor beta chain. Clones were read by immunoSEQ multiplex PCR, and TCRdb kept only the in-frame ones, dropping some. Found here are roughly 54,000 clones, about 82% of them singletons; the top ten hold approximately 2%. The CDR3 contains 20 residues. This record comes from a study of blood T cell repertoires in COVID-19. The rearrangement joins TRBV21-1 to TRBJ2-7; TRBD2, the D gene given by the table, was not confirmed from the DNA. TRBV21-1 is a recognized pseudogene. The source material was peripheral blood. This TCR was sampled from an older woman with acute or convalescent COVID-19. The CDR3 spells CASSKGTQLAGGPSSYEQYF. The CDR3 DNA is TGTGCCAGCAGCAAGGGTACCCAGCTAGCGGGAGGGCCAAGCTCCTACGAGCAGTACTTC.